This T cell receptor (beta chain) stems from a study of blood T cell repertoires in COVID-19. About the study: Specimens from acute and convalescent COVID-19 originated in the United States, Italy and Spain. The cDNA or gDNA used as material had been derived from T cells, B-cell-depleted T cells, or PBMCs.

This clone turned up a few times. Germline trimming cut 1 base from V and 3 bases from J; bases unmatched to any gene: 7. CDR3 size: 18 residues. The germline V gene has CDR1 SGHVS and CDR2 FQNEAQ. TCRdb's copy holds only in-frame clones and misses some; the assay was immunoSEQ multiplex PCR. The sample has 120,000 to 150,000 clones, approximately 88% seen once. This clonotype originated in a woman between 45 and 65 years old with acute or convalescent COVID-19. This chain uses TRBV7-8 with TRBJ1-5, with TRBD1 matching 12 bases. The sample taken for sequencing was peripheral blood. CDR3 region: CASSLGDRGLLLNQPQHF. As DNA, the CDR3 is TGTGCCAGCAGCTTAGGGGACAGGGGGCTTCTTCTCAATCAGCCCCAGCATTTT. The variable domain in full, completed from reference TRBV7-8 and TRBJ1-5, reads GAGVSQSPRYKVAKRGQDVALRCDPISGHVSLFWYQQALGQGPEFLTYFQNEAQLDKSGLPSDRFFAERPEGSVSTLKIQRTQQEDSAVYLCASSLGDRGLLLNQPQHFGDGTRLSIL.